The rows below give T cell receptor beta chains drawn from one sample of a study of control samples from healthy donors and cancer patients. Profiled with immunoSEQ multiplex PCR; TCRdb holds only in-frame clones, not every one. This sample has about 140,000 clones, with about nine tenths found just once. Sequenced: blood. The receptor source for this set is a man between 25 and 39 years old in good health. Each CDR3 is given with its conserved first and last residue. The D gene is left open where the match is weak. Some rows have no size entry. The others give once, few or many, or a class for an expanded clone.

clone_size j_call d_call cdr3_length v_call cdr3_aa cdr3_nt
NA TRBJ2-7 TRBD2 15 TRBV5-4 CASSPGTSRTYEQYF TGTGCCAGCAGCCCCGGGACTAGCCGCACCTACGAGCAGTACTTC
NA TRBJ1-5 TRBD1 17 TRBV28 CASSLWRGQGNNQPQHF TGTGCCAGCAGTTTATGGAGGGGACAGGGGAACAATCAGCCCCAGCATTTT
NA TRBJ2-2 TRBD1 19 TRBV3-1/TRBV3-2 CASSQDYTGAIKNTGELFF TGTGCCAGCAGCCAAGATTACACAGGGGCCATAAAGAACACCGGGGAGCTGTTTTTT
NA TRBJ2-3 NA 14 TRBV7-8 CASSLDTGRDTQYF TGTGCCAGCAGCTTAGATACAGGGAGGGATACGCAGTATTTT
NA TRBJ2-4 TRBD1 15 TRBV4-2 CASSQEGDRGDIQYF TGTGCCAGCAGCCAAGAAGGAGACAGGGGAGACATTCAGTACTTC
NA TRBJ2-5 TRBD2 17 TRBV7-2 CASPPGLASNVLETQYF TGTGCCAGTCCCCCGGGACTAGCGTCGAACGTCCTGGAGACCCAGTACTTC
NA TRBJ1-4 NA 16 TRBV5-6 CASSLGGVATNEKLFF TGTGCCAGCAGCCTTGGGGGGGTGGCAACTAATGAAAAACTGTTTTTT
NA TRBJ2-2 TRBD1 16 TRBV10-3 CAISEHDRGSTGELFF TGTGCCATCAGTGAACACGACAGGGGAAGCACCGGGGAGCTGTTTTTT
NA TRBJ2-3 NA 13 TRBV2 CASSEWGEDTQYF TGTGCCAGCAGTGAATGGGGCGAAGATACGCAGTATTTT
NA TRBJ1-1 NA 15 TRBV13 CASSFLGRRHTEAFF TGTGCCAGCAGCTTCCTAGGGAGGCGACACACTGAAGCTTTCTTT
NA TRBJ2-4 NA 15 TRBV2 CASSDSRLAKNIQYF TGTGCCAGCAGTGACTCTCGGTTAGCCAAAAACATTCAGTACTTC
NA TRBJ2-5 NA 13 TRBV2 CASRATEQETQYF TGTGCCAGCAGAGCGACGGAACAAGAGACCCAGTACTTC
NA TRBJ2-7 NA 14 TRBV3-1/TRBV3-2 CASSQIQGRYEQYF TGTGCCAGCAGCCAAATACAGGGTCGGTACGAGCAGTACTTC
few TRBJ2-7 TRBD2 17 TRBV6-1 CASSVRPSSGGNYEQYF TGTGCCAGCAGTGTCCGGCCGTCTAGCGGGGGTAACTACGAGCAGTACTTC
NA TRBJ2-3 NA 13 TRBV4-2 CASSQERTDTQYF TGTGCCAGCAGCCAAGAACGCACAGATACGCAGTATTTT
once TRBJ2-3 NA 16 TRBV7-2 CASSLRGRSSPDTQYF TGTGCCAGCAGCTTAAGAGGGAGGTCTTCCCCAGATACGCAGTATTTT
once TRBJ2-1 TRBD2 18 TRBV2 CASIFGRGRETSINEQFF TGTGCCAGTATCTTCGGCAGAGGGCGGGAGACATCGATCAATGAGCAGTTCTTC
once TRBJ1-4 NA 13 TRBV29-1 CSATGITNEKLFF TGCAGCGCCACAGGGATAACTAATGAAAAACTGTTTTTT
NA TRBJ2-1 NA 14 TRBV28 CASTGAGVSNEQFF TGTGCCAGCACGGGGGCGGGGGTATCCAATGAGCAGTTCTTC
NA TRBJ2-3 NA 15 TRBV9 CASSVGPIATDTQYF TGTGCCAGCAGCGTAGGTCCTATTGCCACAGATACGCAGTATTTT
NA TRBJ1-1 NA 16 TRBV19 CASSIDPGRPNTEAFF TGTGCCAGTAGTATAGATCCAGGCAGGCCGAACACTGAAGCTTTCTTT
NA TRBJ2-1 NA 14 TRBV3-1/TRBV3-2 CASSHQSGANEQFF TGTGCCAGCAGCCACCAGTCAGGGGCAAATGAGCAGTTCTTC
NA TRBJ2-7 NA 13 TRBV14 CASSHPGDYEQYF TGTGCCAGCAGCCATCCAGGGGACTACGAGCAGTACTTC
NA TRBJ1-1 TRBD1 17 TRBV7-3 CASSLTGTGGGSTEAFF TGTGCCAGCAGCCTCACCGGGACAGGGGGCGGGAGCACTGAAGCTTTCTTT
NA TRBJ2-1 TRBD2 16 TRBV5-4 CASTWTSGMKGDEQFF TGTGCCAGCACCTGGACTAGCGGAATGAAAGGCGATGAGCAGTTCTTC
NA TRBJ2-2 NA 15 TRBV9 CASSVQASNTGELFF TGTGCCAGCAGCGTACAGGCCTCGAACACCGGGGAGCTGTTTTTT
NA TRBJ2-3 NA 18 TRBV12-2 CASRLDPSGRGGLDTQYF TGTGCAAGTCGCTTAGACCCAAGCGGGAGGGGGGGTTTGGATACGCAGTATTTT
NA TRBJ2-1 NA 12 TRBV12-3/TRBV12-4 CASSLRRDEQFF TGTGCCAGCAGTTTGAGGAGGGATGAGCAGTTCTTC
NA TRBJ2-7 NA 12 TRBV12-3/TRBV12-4 CASRGVPYEQYF TGTGCCAGCAGGGGAGTGCCCTACGAGCAGTACTTC
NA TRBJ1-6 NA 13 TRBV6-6 CASGQSYNSPLHF TGTGCCAGCGGGCAGTCCTATAATTCACCCCTCCACTTT
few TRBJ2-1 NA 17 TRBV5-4 CASSFSSFPSSYNEQFF TGTGCCAGCAGCTTCTCTAGCTTCCCGAGCTCCTACAATGAGCAGTTCTTC
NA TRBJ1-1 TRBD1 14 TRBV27 CASSPRDREVEAFF TGTGCCAGCAGTCCTCGGGACAGGGAGGTTGAAGCTTTCTTT
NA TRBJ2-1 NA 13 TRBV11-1 CASSFTYYNEQFF TGTGCCAGCAGCTTCACTTATTACAATGAGCAGTTCTTC
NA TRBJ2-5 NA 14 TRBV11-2 CASSPGAGPRRLYF TGTGCCAGCAGCCCGGGGGCAGGACCTCGTAGACTGTACTTC
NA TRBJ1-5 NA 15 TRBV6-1 CASSEARNSNQPQHF TGTGCCAGCAGTGAAGCGAGGAATAGCAATCAGCCCCAGCATTTT
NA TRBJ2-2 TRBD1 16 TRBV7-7 CASSATDRGWTGELFF TGTGCTAGCAGCGCCACGGACAGGGGTTGGACCGGGGAGCTGTTTTTT
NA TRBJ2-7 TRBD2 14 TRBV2 CASSETSVPYEQYF TGTGCCAGCAGCGAGACTAGCGTTCCCTACGAGCAGTACTTC
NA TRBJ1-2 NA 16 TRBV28 CASSEMDLTILYGYTF TGTGCCAGCAGCGAAATGGACCTGACGATCTTATATGGCTACACCTTC
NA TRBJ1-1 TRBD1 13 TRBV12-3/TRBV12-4 CASSLRQGDKAFF TGTGCCAGCAGTTTAAGACAGGGTGATAAAGCTTTCTTT
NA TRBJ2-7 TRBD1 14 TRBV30 CAWRIQGAFYEQYF TGTGCCTGGAGGATACAGGGGGCCTTTTACGAGCAGTACTTC
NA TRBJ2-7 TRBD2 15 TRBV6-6 CASSYFSGRRVGQYF TGTGCCAGCAGTTACTTTAGCGGGAGACGGGTAGGGCAGTACTTC
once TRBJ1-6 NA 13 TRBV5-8 CASSRSWSSPLHF TGTGCCAGCAGCCGTTCCTGGAGTTCACCCCTCCACTTT
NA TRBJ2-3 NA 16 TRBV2 CASRLDGVGFGPTQYF TGTGCCAGCAGACTTGACGGAGTGGGGTTCGGGCCTACGCAGTATTTT
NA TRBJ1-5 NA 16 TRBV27 CASSCLQGLSNQPQHF TGTGCCAGCAGTTGTCTTCAGGGCTTGAGCAATCAGCCCCAGCATTTT
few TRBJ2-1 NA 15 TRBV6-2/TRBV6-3 CASSRAEPSYNEQFF TGTGCCAGCAGTAGGGCGGAGCCTTCCTACAATGAGCAGTTCTTC
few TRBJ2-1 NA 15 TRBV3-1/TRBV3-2 CASSPRQLTNNEQFF TGTGCCAGCAGCCCCCGGCAGCTGACCAACAATGAGCAGTTCTTC
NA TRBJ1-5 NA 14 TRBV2 CASSLGRLSQPQHF TGTGCCAGCAGCCTGGGGAGGCTCAGTCAGCCCCAGCATTTT
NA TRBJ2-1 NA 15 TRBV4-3 CASSQDLGRYNEQFF TGCGCCAGCAGCCAAGATTTAGGGAGGTACAATGAGCAGTTCTTC